What follows are 27 T cell receptor beta chains derived from one specimen sequenced in a study of STAT3 mutations in large granular lymphocyte leukemia. Using immunoSEQ multiplex PCR, the repertoire was profiled, and TCRdb retains in-frame clones only, with some absent. The data hold over 25,000 clones, with roughly 86% observed a single time. Their antigens remain unidentified. Points from the study as a whole: In T-cell large granular lymphocyte leukemia, about half of patients showed multiple immunodominant subclonotypes.

Material: peripheral blood mononuclear cells. The origin of the receptors is a man aged 55-75 years with T-cell large granular lymphocyte leukemia. Some clones in this sample may be carry-over from other donors' samples.

In DNA form, the CDR3 reads TGTGCCAGCAGCCCCGGACAGGGCAGGGAGCAGTACTTC. Amino acid sequence: CASSPGQGREQYF. The chain has TRBV11-2 and TRBJ2-7; TRBD1 matches at 8 bases. V was pared by 5 bases and J by 7 bases, with 7 bases of the junction left unmatched. The CDR3 contains 13 residues. Germline loops: CDR1 SGHAT, CDR2 FQNNGV.

This rearrangement joins TRBV14 to TRBJ1-6; D not certain. This CDR3 spans 14 amino acids. Per germline, CDR1 SGHDN and CDR2 FVKESK. The ends were cut back, 0 bases at V and 10 bases at J, with 10 bases in the middle. CDR3 DNA: TGTGCCAGCAGCCAAGAGTTACCAAACTCACCCCTCCACTTT. Protein: CASSQELPNSPLHF.

The rearrangement joins TRBV5-6 to TRBJ2-2; perhaps D is TRBD1 or TRBD2 (5 bases each). Per the germline V gene, CDR1 is SGHDT and CDR2 is YYEEEE. The CDR3 totals 13 residues. V was trimmed by 6 bases and J by 7 bases, leaving 13 bases between them. CDR3 coding DNA: TGTGCCAGCACTTGGGGACCGAACGGGGAGCTGTTTTTT. Translated: CASTWGPNGELFF.

The chain joins TRBV5-4 to TRBJ2-3; 14 positions agree with TRBD2. The germline CDR1 and CDR2 sequences are SGHNT and YYREEE (reference sequence). The CDR3 is made up of 16 amino acids. Losses at the gene ends were 0 bases for V and 6 bases for J; bases not matched to a gene: 3. CDR3 in amino acids: CASSLGLAGGMDTQYF. The CDR3 nucleotides are TGTGCCAGCAGCTTGGGACTAGCGGGAGGGATGGATACGCAGTATTTT.

The V and J genes are TRBV19 and TRBJ1-2; 7 bases are shared with TRBD1. The CDR3 extends over 14 amino acids. Germline assignment: CDR1 LNHDA and CDR2 SQIVND (reference sequence). After removal of 3 bases from V and 2 bases from J, the junction contained 3 bases not matched to a gene. CDR3 in amino acids: CASSIWGQNYGYTF. In DNA, the CDR3 is TGTGCCAGTAGTATCTGGGGACAGAACTATGGCTACACCTTC.

The DNA of the CDR3 is TGTGCCAGCAGCTTAGGTACACTAGCGGGGCATGAGCAGTTCTTC. The encoded protein is CASSLGTLAGHEQFF. This chain uses TRBV7-2 with TRBJ2-1; 10 bases are a match to TRBD2. This CDR3 has 15 amino acids. Germline V gene sequence: CDR1 SGHTA, CDR2 FQGNSA. V dropped 1 base and J dropped 8; count of bases not matched to a gene: 5. Using reference TRBV7-2 and TRBJ2-1 for the parts outside the CDR3, the full variable domain is GAGVSQSPSNKVTEKGKDVELRCDPISGHTALYWYRQSLGQGLEFLIYFQGNSAPDKSGLPSDRFSAERTGGSVSTLTIQRTQQEDSAVYLCASSLGTLAGHEQFFGPGTRLTVL.

This chain uses TRBV7-9 with TRBJ2-6; 7 bases line up with TRBD2. Germline V gives CDR1 SEHNR, CDR2 FQNEAQ (reference sequence). The CDR3 consists of 16 residues. With 7 bases clipped from V and 2 bases from J, the junction kept 8 bases outside the gene matches. The CDR3 reads CASTPRGGPGANVLTF. In DNA, the CDR3 is TGTGCCAGCACACCCCGGGGAGGGCCTGGGGCCAACGTCCTGACTTTC. The entire variable domain, with the rest obtained from reference TRBV7-9 and TRBJ2-6, is as follows: DTGVSQNPRHKITKRGQNVTFRCDPISEHNRLYWYRQTLGQGPEFLTYFQNEAQLEKSRLLSDRFSAERPKGSFSTLEIQRTEQGDSAMYLCASTPRGGPGANVLTFGAGSRLTVL.

CDR3: CAWRPPHRYSGNTIYF. DNA for the CDR3: TGTGCCTGGAGACCTCCCCACCGTTACTCTGGAAACACCATATATTTT. This chain connects TRBV30 to TRBJ1-3; D is unclear. This CDR3 has 16 residues. Trimming removed 3 bases from V and 0 bases from J, with 15 bases in between. Germline-derived CDR1 and CDR2 are GTSNPN and SVGIG (reference sequence).

This clone was found once. The chain uses TRBV7-8 and TRBJ2-7; D remains unclear. The CDR3 extends over 14 amino acids. Germline loops: CDR1 SGHVS, CDR2 FQNEAQ. The germline V and J ends were trimmed by 1 base and 0 bases, with 7 bases remaining between them. CDR3 DNA: TGTGCCAGCAGCTTAGGGGCTAGCTCCTACGAGCAGTACTTC. Protein product: CASSLGASSYEQYF.

This chain links TRBV12-5 with TRBJ2-1; TRBD2 agrees at 8 bases. The junction had 5 bases not matched to a gene; V was cut back by 4 bases and J by 6 bases. The CDR3 runs to 14 residues. Germline CDR1 LGHNT, CDR2 FRNRAP. The CDR3 region has the DNA TGTGCTAGTGGTTCTCGGGAGGGGCGCAATGAGCAGTTCTTC. Residues: CASGSREGRNEQFF.

The chain joins TRBV14 to TRBJ2-7, with 7 bases identical to TRBD2. CDR3 length equals 15 residues. The ends lost 1 base at V and 6 bases at J; junction bases unmatched: 9. CDR1 and CDR2 from the germline V gene are SGHDN and FVKESK. CDR3: CASSQAWGGLSEQYF. CDR3 sequence (DNA): TGTGCCAGCAGCCAAGCCTGGGGAGGGCTCAGCGAGCAGTACTTC. The whole variable domain, filled in from reference TRBV14 and TRBJ2-7, reads EAGVTQFPSHSVIEKGQTVTLRCDPISGHDNLYWYRRVMGKEIKFLLHFVKESKQDESGMPNNRFLAERTGGTYSTLKVQPAELEDSGVYFCASSQAWGGLSEQYFGPGTRLTVT.

This chain uses TRBV27 with TRBJ2-7; D ambiguous. Trimming left V 7 bases short and J 2 bases short, with 15 bases between. CDR1 and CDR2 (germline): MNHEY, SMNVEV (reference sequence). The CDR3 sequence is 14 residues long. CDR3 nucleotides: TGTGCCAGCACTGTGGCAAACCTAACCTACGAGCAGTACTTC. It yields the protein CASTVANLTYEQYF.

The chain links TRBV5-1 to TRBJ2-7; 7 nucleotides line up with TRBD2. With V trimmed by 0 bases and J by 5 bases, 8 bases remained unmatched. Germline assignment: CDR1 SGHRS and CDR2 YFSETQ. CDR3 size: 15 residues. The CDR3 reads CASSLGWTSVHEQYF. CDR3 DNA sequence: TGCGCCAGCAGCTTGGGTTGGACTAGTGTGCACGAGCAGTACTTC.

The chain combines TRBV6-5 with TRBJ1-2, with a weak D call TRBD1 (5 bases). This CDR3 has 14 amino acids. The V gene lost 7 bases and the J gene lost 7 bases, with 19 bases spanning the gap. CDR1 is MNHEY and CDR2 is SVGAGI in the germline V gene. CDR3 in DNA: TGTGCCAGCATCATCCGCAGCGGGGGTGTTGGCTACACCTTC. It specifies CASIIRSGGVGYTF.

The V gene is TRBV7-2, the J gene TRBJ2-1; 10 bases are shared with TRBD1. This CDR3 contains 16 residues. Germline-derived CDR1 and CDR2 are SGHTA and FQGNSA. V lost 3 bases, J lost 7 bases, and 9 bases stayed unmatched. The CDR3 DNA reads TGTGCCAGCAGCTTCCAGACAGGGGGCGGTCGGAATGAGCAGTTCTTC. It specifies CASSFQTGGGRNEQFF.

This clone was seen once. The chain combines TRBV30 with TRBJ2-1, with D tentatively TRBD2 (6 bases). Germline CDR1 reads GTSNPN; CDR2 reads SVGIG (reference sequence). The CDR3 extends over 8 amino acids. The CDR3 spells CRAGEQFF. In nucleotides, the CDR3 is TGTCGGGCGGGGGAGCAGTTCTTC.

The chain joins TRBV18 to TRBJ2-5; TRBD2 matches at 7 bases. V trimming: 2 bases; J trimming: 5 bases; junction bases outside the gene matches: 5. The CDR3 contains 14 residues. The germline gives CDR1 KGHSH, CDR2 LQKENI. CDR3 sequence: CASSPWEGAETQYF. DNA of the CDR3: TGTGCCAGCTCACCATGGGAGGGCGCCGAGACCCAGTACTTC. The complete variable domain, with remaining parts taken from reference TRBV18 and TRBJ2-5, reads NAGVMQNPRHLVRRRGQEARLRCSPMKGHSHVYWYRQLPEEGLKFMVYLQKENIIDESGMPKERFSAEFPKEGPSILRIQQVVRGDSAAYFCASSPWEGAETQYFGPGTRLLVL.

The chain joins TRBV4-1 to TRBJ2-4; D might be TRBD2 (6 bases). From germline, CDR1 is MGHRA and CDR2 YSYEKL. V dropped 4 bases and J dropped 0 bases, with 16 bases sitting between them. The CDR3 runs to 17 residues. The CDR3 reads CASSPPGTARAKNIQYF. The CDR3 bases are TGCGCCAGCAGCCCGCCGGGGACTGCAAGAGCCAAAAACATTCAGTACTTC.

This rearrangement joins TRBV5-1 to TRBJ2-3, with D uncertain. The length of the CDR3 is 15 residues. The germline V and J ends were trimmed by 0 bases and 0 bases, with 8 bases remaining between them. Germline loops: CDR1 SGHRS, CDR2 YFSETQ. The CDR3 protein is CASSLVVPSTDTQYF. For the CDR3, the DNA is TGCGCCAGCAGCTTGGTCGTCCCAAGCACAGATACGCAGTATTTT.

This clone was seen a single time. For the CDR3, the DNA is TGCGCCAGCAGTGGGGTAGCGGGAGAAGAGACCCAGTACTTC. It is translated as CASSGVAGEETQYF. V and J are TRBV5-1 and TRBJ2-5; 9 nucleotides line up with TRBD2. The germline V gene encodes CDR1 SGHRS and CDR2 YFSETQ. The CDR3 runs to 14 residues. The V gene end was trimmed by 5 bases and the J gene end by 3 bases; junction bases not matched to a gene: 5.

This clone was counted a few times. The genes are TRBV5-1 and TRBJ2-7; D unresolved. Germline CDR1 and CDR2: SGHRS and YFSETQ. With 0 bases removed from V and 4 bases from J, the gap between germline ends came to 8 bases. This CDR3 has 13 residues. The DNA of the CDR3 is TGCGCCAGCAGCTTGGCCTCGGAGTACGAGCAGTACTTC. Its protein product is CASSLASEYEQYF.

The chain couples TRBV19 to TRBJ1-1; 9 bases agree with TRBD1. CDR3 length: 16 amino acids. Germline lookup yields CDR1 LNHDA and CDR2 SQIVND (reference sequence). Trimming took 5 bases from V and 4 from J; bases not matched to a gene: 11. As DNA, the CDR3 is TGTGCCAGTAGTCTTCGGACAGGGGCCACGAGCACTGAAGCTTTCTTT. Translating it yields CASSLRTGATSTEAFF.

The rearrangement links TRBV7-9 to TRBJ2-7, with unresolved D. Germline V gene data show CDR1 as SEHNR and CDR2 as FQNEAQ (reference sequence). V lost 5 bases, J lost 4 bases, and 6 bases lay in between. This CDR3 region has 11 residues. The CDR3, as DNA: TGTGCCAGCAGCCCCCAGTACGAGCAGTACTTC. Protein: CASSPQYEQYF. The entire variable domain, with the rest obtained from reference TRBV7-9 and TRBJ2-7, is as follows: DTGVSQNPRHKITKRGQNVTFRCDPISEHNRLYWYRQTLGQGPEFLTYFQNEAQLEKSRLLSDRFSAERPKGSFSTLEIQRTEQGDSAMYLCASSPQYEQYFGPGTRLTVT.

This clone is labeled as medium-sized. The chain joins TRBV7-8 to TRBJ1-5; 7 bases line up with TRBD1. V was clipped by 5 bases and J by 0 bases; unmatched bases: 4. Germline V gene lookup returns CDR1 SGHVS and CDR2 FQNEAQ. The CDR3 covers 15 residues. CDR3 sequence reads: CASSLGTASNQPQHF. The CDR3 region has the DNA TGTGCCAGCAGCCTTGGGACAGCTAGCAATCAGCCCCAGCATTTT.

This rearrangement joins TRBV4-2 to TRBJ2-2, with a possible D match to TRBD2 (6 bases). V shed 0 bases and J shed 7 bases, with 12 bases lying between them. The CDR3 sequence is 15 residues long. The germline gives CDR1 LGHNA, CDR2 YNFKEQ. This CDR3 is CASSQEFRTIGELFF. CDR3 sequence (DNA): TGTGCCAGCAGCCAAGAATTCCGGACTATCGGGGAGCTGTTTTTT.

This chain links TRBV18 with TRBJ2-7; possibly TRBD1 or TRBD2 for D (5 bases each). The CDR3 has 14 residues. With 11 bases removed from V and 2 bases from J, the gap between germline ends came to 19 bases. The germline CDR1 and CDR2 sequences are KGHSH and LQKENI. The chain's CDR3 is CASAVGDGTYEQYF. DNA for the CDR3: TGTGCCTCAGCGGTAGGGGACGGGACCTACGAGCAGTACTTC.

The chain is built from TRBV5-4 and TRBJ1-1; D gene unclear. This CDR3 region has 16 residues. Trimming took off 0 bases at V and 2 bases at J, with 14 bases between the two ends. Germline CDR1 reads SGHNT; CDR2 reads YYREEE (reference sequence). The CDR3 region has the DNA TGTGCCAGCAGCTTGGAATCTGTCCGGGCCAACACTGAAGCTTTCTTT. This translates into CASSLESVRANTEAFF.